What follows is one TCR beta chain and its context. No antigen is known for it. Regarding time point: blood 4 weeks post-SBRT, at nephrectomy. Specified treatment: 15 Gy SBRT to primary tumor, nephrectomy 4 weeks later. Nephrectomy followed 15 Gy stereotactic body radiation by 4 weeks. This renal cell carcinoma was of the clear cell type. The data stem from a study of radiation and T cells in renal cell carcinoma. Notes on the study in general: From baseline, blood top tumor clonotypes peaked at 2 weeks post-radiation.

V lost 5 bases, J lost 1 base, and 15 bases lay in between. The CDR3 is 16 amino acids. In germline, CDR1 is SGHTA, CDR2 FQGNSA. Profiled with immunoSEQ multiplex PCR; TCRdb holds only in-frame clones, not every one. Of fewer than 85,000 clones in the sample, 89% are singletons; the top ten hold more than 4.5%. This rearrangement joins TRBV7-2 to TRBJ1-5; the D is unclear. The sequence was collected from a woman in her 70s with renal cell carcinoma. The sample consisted of blood, taken from a patient whose treatment included radiotherapy and nephrectomy. The CDR3 DNA is TGTGCCAGCAGCGACCATGTGACGTTAAGCAATCAGCCCCAGCATTTT. Its protein is CASSDHVTLSNQPQHF.